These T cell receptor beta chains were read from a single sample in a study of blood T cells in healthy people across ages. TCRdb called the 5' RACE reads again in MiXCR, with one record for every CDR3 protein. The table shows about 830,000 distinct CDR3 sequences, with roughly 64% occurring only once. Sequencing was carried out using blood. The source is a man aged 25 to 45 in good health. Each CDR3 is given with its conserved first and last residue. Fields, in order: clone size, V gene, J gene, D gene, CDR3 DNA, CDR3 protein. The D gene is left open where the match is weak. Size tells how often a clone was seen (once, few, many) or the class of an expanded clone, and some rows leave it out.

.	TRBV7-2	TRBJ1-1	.	TGTGCCAGCAGCCTTCACCGGACGAACACTGAAGCTTTCTTT	CASSLHRTNTEAFF
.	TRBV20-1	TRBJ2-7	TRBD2	TGCAGTGCTATGACTAGCGAGGGGCTCTACGAGCAGTACTTC	CSAMTSEGLYEQYF
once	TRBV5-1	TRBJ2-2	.	TGCGCCAGCAGCTTGGCAGGCACGAACACCGGGGAGCTGTTTTTT	CASSLAGTNTGELFF
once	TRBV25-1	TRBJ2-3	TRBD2	TGTGCCAGCAGTGATAGACGGGGGGGCTACACAGATACGCAGTATTTT	CASSDRRGGYTDTQYF
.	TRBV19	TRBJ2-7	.	TGTGCCAGTAGTATAAGAGTCGGGGACGAAGCTTCCCACGAGCAGTACTTC	CASSIRVGDEASHEQYF
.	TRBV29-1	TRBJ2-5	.	TGCAGCGTTGAACCCCAATTCGGGGAGACCCAGTACTTC	CSVEPQFGETQYF
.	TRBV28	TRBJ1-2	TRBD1	TGTGCCAGCAGGACCTCATCCTTGGACAGGCAGACTAACTATGGCTACACCTTC	CASRTSSLDRQTNYGYTF
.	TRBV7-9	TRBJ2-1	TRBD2	TGTGCCAGCACCGTTACCCTGGGCGGGAGCTCCTACAATGAGCAGTTCTTC	CASTVTLGGSSYNEQFF
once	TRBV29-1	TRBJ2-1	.	TGCAGCGTTGGGGCAGATGTATACAATGAGCAGTTCTTC	CSVGADVYNEQFF
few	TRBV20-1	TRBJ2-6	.	TGCAGTGCTAGTCCCGGGGCCAACGTCCTGACTTTC	CSASPGANVLTF
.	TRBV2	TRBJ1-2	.	TGTGCCAGCAGTGAATCTGGCACGATCGGCTACACCTTC	CASSESGTIGYTF
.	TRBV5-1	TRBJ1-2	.	TGCGCCAGCAGCACGGAGGGGAACTATGGCTACACCTTC	CASSTEGNYGYTF
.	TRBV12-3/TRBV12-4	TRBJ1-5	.	TGTGCCAGCAGCCAAGCAGGGGGCAATCAGCCCCAGCATTTT	CASSQAGGNQPQHF
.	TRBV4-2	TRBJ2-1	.	TGTGCCAGCAGCCAAGATTTTGCGACCTTCAATGAGCAGTTCTTC	CASSQDFATFNEQFF
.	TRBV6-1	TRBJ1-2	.	TGTGCCAGCAGTGAAGCCATGTCACCAGTACGTGGCTACACCTTC	CASSEAMSPVRGYTF
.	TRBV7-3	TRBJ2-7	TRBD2	TGTGCCAGCAGCTCCGGGACTAGCACGGGAAATTACGAGCAGTACTTC	CASSSGTSTGNYEQYF
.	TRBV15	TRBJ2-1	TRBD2	TGTGCCACCAGCGAAACCGGGACTAGGGAACTCGAGGCGCAGTTCTTC	CATSETGTRELEAQFF
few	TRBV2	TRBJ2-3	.	TGTGCCAGCAGTGAACTCAGGCTAGCTCGCGATACGCGGTATTTT	CASSELRLARDTRYF
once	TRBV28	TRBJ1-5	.	TGTGCCAGCAGTCCAGACAGTTCCGATCAGCCCCAGCATTTT	CASSPDSSDQPQHF
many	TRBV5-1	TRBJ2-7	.	TGCGCCAGCAGCTTAAAAGCGCGGGAAGTCGAGCAGTACTTC	CASSLKAREVEQYF